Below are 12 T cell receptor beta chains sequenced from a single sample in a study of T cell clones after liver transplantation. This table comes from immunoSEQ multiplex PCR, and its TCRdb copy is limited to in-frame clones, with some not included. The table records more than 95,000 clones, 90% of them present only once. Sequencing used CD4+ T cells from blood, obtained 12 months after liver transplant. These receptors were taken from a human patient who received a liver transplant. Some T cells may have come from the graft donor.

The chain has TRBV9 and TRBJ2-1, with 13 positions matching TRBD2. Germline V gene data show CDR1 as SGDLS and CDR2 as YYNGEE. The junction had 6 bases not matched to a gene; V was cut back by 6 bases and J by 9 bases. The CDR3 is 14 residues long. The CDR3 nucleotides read TGTGCCAGCACCCAGGGACTAGCGGGGCCTGAGCAGTTCTTC. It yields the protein CASTQGLAGPEQFF. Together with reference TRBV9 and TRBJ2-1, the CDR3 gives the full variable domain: DSGVTQTPKHLITATGQRVTLRCSPRSGDLSVYWYQQSLDQGLQFLIQYYNGEERAKGNILERFSAQQFPDLHSELNLSSLELGDSALYFCASTQGLAGPEQFFGPGTRLTVL.

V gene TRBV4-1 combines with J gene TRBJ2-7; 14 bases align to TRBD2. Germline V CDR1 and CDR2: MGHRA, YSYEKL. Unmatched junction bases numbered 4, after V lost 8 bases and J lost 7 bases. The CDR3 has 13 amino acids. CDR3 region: CASLGTSGSEQYF. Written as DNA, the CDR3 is TGCGCCAGCCTCGGGACTAGCGGGAGTGAGCAGTACTTC.

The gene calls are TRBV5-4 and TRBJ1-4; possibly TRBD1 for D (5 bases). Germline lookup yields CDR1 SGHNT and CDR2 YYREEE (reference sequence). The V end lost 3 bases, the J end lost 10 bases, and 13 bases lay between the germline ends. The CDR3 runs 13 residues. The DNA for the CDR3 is TGTGCCAGCAGCTCCGGGGGTTTTGGAAAACTGTTTTTT. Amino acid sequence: CASSSGGFGKLFF.

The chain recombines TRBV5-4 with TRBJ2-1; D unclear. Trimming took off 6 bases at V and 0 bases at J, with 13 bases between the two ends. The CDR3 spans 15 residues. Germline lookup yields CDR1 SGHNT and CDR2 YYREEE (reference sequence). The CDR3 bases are TGTGCCAGCATCCCTTCGACGAGCTCCTACAATGAGCAGTTCTTC. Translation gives CASIPSTSSYNEQFF.

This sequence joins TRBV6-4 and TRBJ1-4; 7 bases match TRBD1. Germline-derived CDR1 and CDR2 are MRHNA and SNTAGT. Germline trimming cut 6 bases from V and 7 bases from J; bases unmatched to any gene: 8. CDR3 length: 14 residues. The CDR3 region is CASRNTGVGEKLFF. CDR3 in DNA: TGTGCCAGCAGAAACACAGGGGTGGGTGAAAAACTGTTTTTT.

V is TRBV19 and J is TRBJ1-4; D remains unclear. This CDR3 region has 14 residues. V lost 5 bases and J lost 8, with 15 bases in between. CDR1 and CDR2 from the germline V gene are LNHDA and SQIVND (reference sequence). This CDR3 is CASSGPWANEKLFF. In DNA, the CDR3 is TGTGCCAGTAGTGGTCCCTGGGCCAACGAAAAACTGTTTTTT.

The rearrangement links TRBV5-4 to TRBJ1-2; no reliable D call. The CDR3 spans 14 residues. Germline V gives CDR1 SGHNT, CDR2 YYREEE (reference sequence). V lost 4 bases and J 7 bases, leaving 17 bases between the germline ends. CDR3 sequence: CASSPDGGNAGYTF. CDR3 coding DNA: TGTGCCAGCAGCCCGGACGGAGGTAACGCTGGCTACACCTTC.

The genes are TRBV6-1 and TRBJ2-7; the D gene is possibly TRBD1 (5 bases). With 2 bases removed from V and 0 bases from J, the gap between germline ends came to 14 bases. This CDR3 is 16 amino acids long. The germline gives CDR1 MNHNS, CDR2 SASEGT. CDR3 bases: TGTGCCAGCAGTGAACATGGTCGCACAGGCTCCTACGAGCAGTACTTC. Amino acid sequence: CASSEHGRTGSYEQYF.

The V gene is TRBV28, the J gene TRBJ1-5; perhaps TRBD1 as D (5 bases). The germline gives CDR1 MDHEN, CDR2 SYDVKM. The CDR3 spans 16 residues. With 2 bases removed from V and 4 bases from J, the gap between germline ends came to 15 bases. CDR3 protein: CASSLSAGGGNQPQHF. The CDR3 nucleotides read TGTGCCAGCAGTTTAAGTGCTGGGGGGGGGAATCAGCCCCAGCATTTT.

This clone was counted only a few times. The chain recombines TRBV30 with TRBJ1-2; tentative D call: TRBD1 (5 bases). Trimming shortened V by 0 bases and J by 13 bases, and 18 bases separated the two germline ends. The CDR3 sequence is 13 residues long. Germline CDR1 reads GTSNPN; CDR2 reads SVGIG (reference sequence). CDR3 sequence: CAWSVQEARSITF. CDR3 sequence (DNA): TGTGCCTGGAGTGTACAGGAGGCCAGGTCAATCACCTTC. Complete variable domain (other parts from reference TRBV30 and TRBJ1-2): SQTIHQWPATLVQPVGSPLSLECTVEGTSNPNLYWYRQAAGRGLQLLFYSVGIGQISSEVPQNLSASRPQDRQFILSSKKLLLSDSGFYLCAWSVQEARSITFGSGTRLTVV.

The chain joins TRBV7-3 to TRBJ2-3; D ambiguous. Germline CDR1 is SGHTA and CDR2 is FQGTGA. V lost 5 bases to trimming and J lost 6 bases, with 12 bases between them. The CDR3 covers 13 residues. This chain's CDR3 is CASSQALGDTQYF. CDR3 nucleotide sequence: TGTGCCAGCAGCCAAGCGTTGGGTGATACGCAGTATTTT. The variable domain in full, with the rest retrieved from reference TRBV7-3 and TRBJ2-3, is GAGVSQTPSNKVTEKGKYVELRCDPISGHTALYWYRQSLGQGPEFLIYFQGTGAADDSGLPNDRFFAVRPEGSVSTLKIQRTERGDSAVYLCASSQALGDTQYFGPGTRLTVL.

The CDR3 sequence: CAISEYAGDTEAFF. The CDR3 coding sequence is TGTGCCATCAGTGAGTATGCCGGGGACACTGAAGCTTTCTTT. The chain employs TRBV10-3 and TRBJ1-1; unclear D gene. Between the trimmed V and J ends, which lost 1 base and 3 bases, there was a span of 9 bases. CDR3 length: 14 amino acids. In germline, CDR1 is ENHRY, CDR2 SYGVKD.